The 27 T cell receptor beta chains given below trace back to one sample, sequenced in a study of blood T cell repertoires in COVID-19. The data were produced by immunoSEQ multiplex PCR, yet TCRdb's version contains in-frame clones alone and is incomplete. The table includes fewer than 110,000 clones, approximately 84% detected once. The sequenced material came from peripheral blood. These receptors were taken from a human donor in a cohort sampled during active or convalescent COVID-19.

The J gene is TRBJ2-1, the V gene TRBV11-2, with D maybe TRBD2 (6 bases). Per the germline V gene, CDR1 is SGHAT and CDR2 is FQNNGV. The CDR3 is 12 amino acids. Trimming took 6 bases from V and 10 from J, leaving 13 bases between them. The CDR3 DNA reads TGTGCCAGCAGACCCACGGCGGGGGAGCAGTTCTTC. Its translation is CASRPTAGEQFF.

The chain combines TRBV4-1 with TRBJ1-5, with TRBD1 identical over 7 bases. CDR1 is MGHRA, CDR2 YSYEKL, per germline. The CDR3 sequence is 15 residues long. The V and J ends lost 3 bases and 3 bases, in that order; junction bases with no gene match: 5. CDR3 bases: TGCGCCAGCAGCCAGGGACAGCTTTCCAATCAGCCCCAGCATTTT. Its translation is CASSQGQLSNQPQHF.

This clone came up a few times. This chain joins TRBV11-2 and TRBJ2-2; D might be TRBD1 (5 bases). Trimming took 5 bases from V and 6 from J, leaving 7 bases between them. CDR3 size: 12 residues. Germline V lookup: CDR1 SGHAT, CDR2 FQNNGV. The CDR3 here is CASSKGSGELFF. The CDR3 DNA reads TGTGCCAGCAGCAAGGGGTCCGGGGAGCTGTTTTTT.

The chain employs TRBV4-1 and TRBJ2-1, with TRBD2 matching 7 bases. Germline V CDR1 and CDR2: MGHRA, YSYEKL. V lost 2 bases and J lost 0; bases outside the gene matches: 1. The CDR3 has 15 residues. The CDR3 DNA reads TGCGCCAGCAGCCAACTAGCGGACTCCTACAATGAGCAGTTCTTC. Protein: CASSQLADSYNEQFF.

This sequence joins TRBV6-5 and TRBJ1-1; D possibly corresponds to TRBD1 (5 bases). The CDR3 is made up of 13 amino acids. The V gene lost 6 bases and the J gene lost 1 base, with 9 bases spanning the gap. The germline V gene has CDR1 MNHEY and CDR2 SVGAGI. The CDR3 sequence: CASRARANTEAFF. Written as DNA, the CDR3 is TGTGCCAGCAGGGCCAGGGCGAACACTGAAGCTTTCTTT.

This chain uses TRBV9 with TRBJ1-1; maybe TRBD1 (5 bases). CDR1 is SGDLS, CDR2 YYNGEE, per germline. Deletions cut 3 bases from V and 6 bases from J, with 15 bases between. The CDR3 loop spans 14 amino acids. CDR3 amino acids: CASSGGTVESEAFF. CDR3 DNA: TGTGCCAGCAGCGGCGGGACGGTGGAATCTGAAGCTTTCTTT. Full variable domain (outside the CDR3, taken from reference TRBV9 and TRBJ1-1): DSGVTQTPKHLITATGQRVTLRCSPRSGDLSVYWYQQSLDQGLQFLIQYYNGEERAKGNILERFSAQQFPDLHSELNLSSLELGDSALYFCASSGGTVESEAFFGQGTRLTVV.

In its sample, this clone was seen once. V and J are TRBV5-1 and TRBJ1-1; TRBD1 is a possible D gene (6 bases). CDR3 length: 13 amino acids. Germline CDR1 SGHRS, CDR2 YFSETQ. V lost 4 bases to trimming and J lost 7 bases, with 14 bases between them. The CDR3 DNA sequence: TGCGCCAGCAGCAACACACAGGGCCTTGAAGCTTTCTTT. Translation: CASSNTQGLEAFF.

This clone appeared a single time. This chain joins TRBV18 and TRBJ2-2; 8 bases are shared with TRBD2. Germline V CDR1 and CDR2: KGHSH, LQKENI. J was trimmed by 3 bases and V by 3 bases; bases with no gene match: 9. CDR3 size: 17 residues. The CDR3 DNA follows: TGTGCCAGCTCACCCCCAACCGGGGGGGCCGACACCGGGGAGCTGTTTTTT. Residues: CASSPPTGGADTGELFF. Drawing the rest from reference TRBV18 and TRBJ2-2, the complete variable domain is NAGVMQNPRHLVRRRGQEARLRCSPMKGHSHVYWYRQLPEEGLKFMVYLQKENIIDESGMPKERFSAEFPKEGPSILRIQQVVRGDSAAYFCASSPPTGGADTGELFFGEGSRLTVL.

This clone appeared a single time. The genes are TRBV4-1 and TRBJ2-5; D is ambiguous. Per the germline V gene, CDR1 is MGHRA and CDR2 is YSYEKL. V lost 1 base to trimming and J lost 4 bases, with 7 bases between them. The CDR3 length is 13 residues. The CDR3 is CASSQVLLETQYF. The CDR3 coding sequence is TGCGCCAGCAGCCAAGTTCTGTTAGAGACCCAGTACTTC.

The chain couples TRBV6-5 to TRBJ1-1, with 8 bases matching TRBD1. This CDR3 region has 15 residues. V dropped 6 bases and J dropped 1; count of bases not matched to a gene: 7. CDR1 is MNHEY and CDR2 is SVGAGI in the germline V gene. CDR3 coding DNA: TGTGCCAGCAGCACCAGGGGGCTGGGGAACACTGAAGCTTTCTTT. Residues: CASSTRGLGNTEAFF.

CDR3 loop: CSASPPGLAGNEQFF. The CDR3 DNA reads as TGCAGTGCTAGTCCCCCGGGACTAGCTGGGAATGAGCAGTTCTTC. J is TRBJ2-1 and V is TRBV20-1; 9 nucleotides agree with TRBD2. The length of the CDR3 is 15 residues. The V and J ends lost 3 bases and 7 bases, in that order; junction bases with no gene match: 10. CDR1 is DFQATT, CDR2 SNEGSKA, per germline (reference sequence).

The rearrangement joins TRBV18 to TRBJ2-5; D perhaps matches TRBD1 (6 bases). Germline assignment: CDR1 KGHSH and CDR2 LQKENI. This CDR3 spans 13 amino acids. Trimming shortened V by 3 bases and J by 7 bases, and 12 bases separated the two germline ends. The CDR3 bases are TGTGCCAGCTCACCGGGGGCTTCGGGGACCCAGTACTTC. This encodes CASSPGASGTQYF. Filled out from reference TRBV18 and TRBJ2-5, the complete variable domain reads NAGVMQNPRHLVRRRGQEARLRCSPMKGHSHVYWYRQLPEEGLKFMVYLQKENIIDESGMPKERFSAEFPKEGPSILRIQQVVRGDSAAYFCASSPGASGTQYFGPGTRLLVL.

This chain connects TRBV2 to TRBJ2-2; possibly TRBD2 for D (6 bases). The CDR3 consists of 14 residues. Trimming removed 4 bases at V and 6 bases at J, with 12 bases between. CDR1 is SNHLY and CDR2 is FYNNEI in the germline V gene. In nucleotides, the CDR3 is TGTGCCAGCAGTGTCTCAAAGCGGGCCGGGGAGCTGTTTTTT. It yields the protein CASSVSKRAGELFF.

This clone was detected only a few times. The chain carries TRBV4-2 and TRBJ2-7, with D tentatively TRBD2 (6 bases). The CDR3 has 14 amino acids. Trimming left V 1 base short and J 4 bases short, with 11 bases between. Germline V CDR1 and CDR2: LGHNA, YNFKEQ. DNA of the CDR3: TGTGCCAGCAGCCAAGCCAGCGGAGGGTACGAGCAGTACTTC. Amino acids: CASSQASGGYEQYF.

The chain employs TRBV28 and TRBJ2-2; TRBD2 is a possible D gene (5 bases). Trimming took 6 bases from V and 5 from J, leaving 13 bases between them. Per germline, CDR1 MDHEN and CDR2 SYDVKM. The length of the CDR3 is 14 residues. CDR3 sequence reads: CASSLLRGTGELFF. CDR3 coding DNA: TGTGCCAGCAGCCTCCTCCGGGGAACCGGGGAGCTGTTTTTT. Full variable domain (outside the CDR3, taken from reference TRBV28 and TRBJ2-2): DVKVTQSSRYLVKRTGEKVFLECVQDMDHENMFWYRQDPGLGLRLIYFSYDVKMKEKGDIPEGYSVSREKKERFSLILESASTNQTSMYLCASSLLRGTGELFFGEGSRLTVL.

The V call is TRBV12-5, the J call TRBJ2-1; 11 bases align to TRBD2. CDR1 and CDR2 from the germline V gene are LGHNT and FRNRAP. The CDR3 is made up of 24 amino acids. The J segment lost 3 bases and the V segment lost 0 bases, leaving 25 bases of the junction unmatched. The CDR3 bases are TGTGCTAGTGGTTTGGTATTGCGGGACAGGGTTTTAGGTAGCGGGGGGGCCAACTACAATGAGCAGTTCTTC. It encodes CASGLVLRDRVLGSGGANYNEQFF.

The V gene is TRBV5-1, the J gene TRBJ1-3, with 7 bases that match TRBD1. Trimming cost V 4 bases and J 8 bases; bases outside gene matches: 6. This CDR3 comprises 13 residues. Germline CDR1 and CDR2: SGHRS and YFSETQ. CDR3 sequence: CASSPTGADTIYF. CDR3 DNA sequence: TGCGCCAGCAGCCCAACAGGGGCGGACACCATATATTTT.

In its sample, this clone was seen once. This chain links TRBV2 with TRBJ2-5; 7 bases fit TRBD1. Germline V lookup: CDR1 SNHLY, CDR2 FYNNEI. The V gene end was trimmed by 6 bases and the J gene end by 5 bases; junction bases not matched to a gene: 9. The CDR3 runs 14 residues. The CDR3 is CASSQGVMRETQYF. The CDR3 DNA reads as TGTGCCAGCAGCCAGGGGGTTATGAGGGAGACCCAGTACTTC.

The chain recombines TRBV10-3 with TRBJ2-3; a weak D match, TRBD2 (6 bases). CDR1 is ENHRY, CDR2 SYGVKD, per germline. This CDR3 has 15 residues. Trimming left V 10 bases short and J 2 bases short, with 19 bases between. CDR3 amino acids: CATGRRGYTTDTQYF. The CDR3 DNA is TGTGCCACCGGGCGGCGGGGTTATACCACAGATACGCAGTATTTT.

This chain connects TRBV7-2 to TRBJ1-3, with D unclear. From germline, CDR1 is SGHTA and CDR2 FQGNSA. The CDR3 spans 15 residues. Trimming stripped 1 base from V and 2 bases from J, with 9 bases between. In nucleotides, the CDR3 is TGTGCCAGCAGCTTAGGGAGCACGACTGGAAACACCATATATTTT. Its translation: CASSLGSTTGNTIYF.

The V call is TRBV5-4, the J call TRBJ2-1; TRBD2 is a possible D gene (7 bases). Germline CDR1 SGHNT, CDR2 YYREEE (reference sequence). This CDR3 contains 16 residues. Trimming left V 5 bases short and J 2 bases short, with 17 bases between. The CDR3 protein is CASSPGGAVTYNEQFF. CDR3 nucleotides: TGTGCCAGCAGTCCTGGGGGGGCAGTGACCTACAATGAGCAGTTCTTC.

This clone turned up a few times. The chain joins TRBV18 to TRBJ1-5; perhaps TRBD1 as D (5 bases). V lost 8 bases, J lost 6 bases, and 23 bases lay in between. Germline V gene sequence: CDR1 KGHSH, CDR2 LQKENI. The length of the CDR3 is 16 residues. The CDR3 DNA is TGTGCCAGCACCGACCTGGGGCCCCAATCCGGTCAGCCCCAGCATTTT. It yields the protein CASTDLGPQSGQPQHF. Filled out from reference TRBV18 and TRBJ1-5, the complete variable domain reads NAGVMQNPRHLVRRRGQEARLRCSPMKGHSHVYWYRQLPEEGLKFMVYLQKENIIDESGMPKERFSAEFPKEGPSILRIQQVVRGDSAAYFCASTDLGPQSGQPQHFGDGTRLSIL.

This chain links TRBV6-5 with TRBJ1-2, with TRBD1 matching over 7 bases. Germline V gene lookup returns CDR1 MNHEY and CDR2 SVGAGI. V was pared by 10 bases and J by 3 bases, with 8 bases of the junction left unmatched. The CDR3 extends over 13 amino acids. CDR3 residues: CANLGGKYYGYTF. CDR3 DNA sequence: TGTGCCAACCTAGGGGGCAAATACTATGGCTACACCTTC.

The chain recombines TRBV5-6 with TRBJ1-5; the match to TRBD1 covers 11 bases. Germline V gene lookup returns CDR1 SGHDT and CDR2 YYEEEE. The CDR3 has 15 residues. Unmatched junction bases numbered 2, after V lost 2 bases and J lost 4 bases. The CDR3 reads CASSFGTGGNQPQHF. CDR3 nucleotides: TGTGCCAGCAGCTTCGGGACAGGGGGAAATCAGCCCCAGCATTTT.

This chain joins TRBV11-2 and TRBJ1-3; TRBD1 agrees at 7 bases. The CDR3 loop spans 16 amino acids. V lost 4 bases, J lost 0 bases, and 6 bases stayed unmatched. Germline loops: CDR1 SGHAT, CDR2 FQNNGV. CDR3 protein: CASSSGGTFSGNTIYF. The CDR3 nucleotides are TGTGCCAGCAGCTCAGGGGGGACCTTCTCTGGAAACACCATATATTTT.

The chain uses TRBV5-1 and TRBJ1-2; 9 nucleotides line up with TRBD1. CDR1 and CDR2 from the germline V gene are SGHRS and YFSETQ. This CDR3 spans 14 amino acids. V trimming: 0 bases; J trimming: 8 bases; junction bases outside the gene matches: 5. As DNA, the CDR3 is TGCGCCAGCAGCTTGGAGGGACAGGGTCGCGGCTACACCTTC. Protein: CASSLEGQGRGYTF.

The genes are TRBV18 and TRBJ2-2, with 8 bases matching TRBD2. The CDR3 is made up of 17 amino acids. V dropped 1 base and J dropped 1; count of bases not matched to a gene: 5. The germline gives CDR1 KGHSH, CDR2 LQKENI. The CDR3 loop reads CASSPRVSGGNTGELFF. The CDR3 bases are TGTGCCAGCTCACCACGTGTGAGCGGGGGGAACACCGGGGAGCTGTTTTTT.